These 24 T cell receptor beta chains came from one sample sequenced in a study of beta chain features in type 1 diabetes. cDNA synthesis used the whole RNA isolate, giving expressed TCRB sequences. Sequenced by immunoSEQ multiplex PCR; TCRdb stores in-frame clones only, minus some. The sample contains 500,000 to 650,000 clones, 9.5% to 15% of which appear only once. Study outcomes and limitations: TCRB CDR3 length was moderately but significantly reduced in all four CD4+ subsets of Type 1 diabetes patients.

Their antigen targets remain unknown. Input material: naive CD4+ T cells from blood. The receptors were sampled from a man aged 30 to 39 with type 1 diabetes.

A few counts support this clone. V and J are TRBV28 and TRBJ1-4; 7 positions agree with TRBD1. The CDR3 length is 16 residues. V dropped 4 bases and J dropped 10; count of bases not matched to a gene: 15. Germline V lookup: CDR1 MDHEN, CDR2 SYDVKM. CDR3 loop: CASSSIGQADSGKLFF. CDR3 nucleotides: TGTGCCAGCAGTTCCATAGGACAGGCGGATTCTGGAAAACTGTTTTTT.

The chain couples TRBV7-3 to TRBJ2-5, with 10 bases lining up with TRBD2. CDR3 length equals 20 residues. The germline V gene encodes CDR1 SGHTA and CDR2 FQGTGA. The V and J ends lost 2 bases and 3 bases, in that order; junction bases with no gene match: 18. CDR3 region: CASSLGFGAGGTSAEETQYF. Here the CDR3 DNA reads TGTGCCAGCAGCTTAGGATTCGGGGCGGGAGGGACTAGCGCCGAAGAGACCCAGTACTTC.

This clone has only a few counts. The rearrangement links TRBV5-4 to TRBJ2-6; TRBD1 matches 8 bases. CDR1 is SGHNT and CDR2 is YYREEE in the germline V gene (reference sequence). The CDR3 has 16 amino acids. J gave up 2 bases and V 0 bases, and 1 base lay outside the gene matches. The CDR3 DNA reads TGTGCCAGCAGCTTGGCAGGGGGCGCTGGGGCCAACGTCCTGACTTTC. Translating it yields CASSLAGGAGANVLTF.

The rearrangement links TRBV6-1 to TRBJ1-4, with 7 bases fitting TRBD1. Trimming took 6 bases from V and 0 from J; bases not matched to a gene: 4. The CDR3 length is 15 residues. Germline lookup yields CDR1 MNHNS and CDR2 SASEGT. CDR3: CASSGTAATNEKLFF. CDR3 sequence (DNA): TGTGCCAGCAGCGGGACAGCCGCAACTAATGAAAAACTGTTTTTT.

In this sample, this clone turned up a few times. The rearrangement joins TRBV7-9 to TRBJ1-1, with TRBD1 matching 8 bases. CDR1 and CDR2 from the germline V gene are SEHNR and FQNEAQ (reference sequence). The J segment lost 4 bases and the V segment lost 5 bases, leaving 12 bases of the junction unmatched. The CDR3 covers 16 residues. The CDR3 DNA follows: TGTGCCAGCAGCCACCCGACAGGGGCGGGAGGCACTGAAGCTTTCTTT. Protein product: CASSHPTGAGGTEAFF.

This clone has only a few counts. V usage is TRBV10-3 and J usage is TRBJ2-2; 8 bases fit TRBD1. The CDR3 covers 13 residues. Unmatched junction bases numbered 6, after V lost 10 bases and J lost 5 bases. Germline V gene sequence: CDR1 ENHRY, CDR2 SYGVKD. The CDR3 is CATGQGLTGELFF. CDR3 nucleotide sequence: TGTGCCACTGGACAGGGCCTAACCGGGGAGCTGTTTTTT.

V and J are TRBV7-9 and TRBJ1-6; weak D call: TRBD1 (5 bases). The CDR3 totals 15 residues. Germline-derived CDR1 and CDR2 are SEHNR and FQNEAQ (reference sequence). V lost 1 base to trimming and J lost 7 bases, with 11 bases between them. The CDR3 spells CASSLEQGTNSPLHF. The CDR3 coding sequence is TGTGCCAGCAGCTTAGAGCAGGGAACCAATTCACCCCTCCACTTT.

The V gene is TRBV15, the J gene TRBJ2-1, with a tentative D call TRBD2 (7 bases). From germline, CDR1 is LNHNV and CDR2 YYDKDF (reference sequence). With 1 base removed from V and 5 bases from J, the gap between germline ends came to 15 bases. This CDR3 comprises 16 residues. This CDR3 is CATSRAVAGANNEQFF. The CDR3 coding sequence is TGTGCCACCAGCAGAGCTGTGGCGGGGGCGAACAATGAGCAGTTCTTC.

V and J are TRBV18 and TRBJ2-2; possible D gene TRBD1, 6 bases. Germline V gene lookup returns CDR1 KGHSH and CDR2 LQKENI. The CDR3 has 16 residues. The V end lost 1 base, the J end lost 0 bases, and 9 bases lay between the germline ends. The CDR3 region is CASSPQGTTNTGELFF. The CDR3 DNA is TGTGCCAGCTCACCACAGGGGACAACGAACACCGGGGAGCTGTTTTTT.

The chain carries TRBV28 and TRBJ1-2, with 7 bases aligning to TRBD1. Per germline, CDR1 MDHEN and CDR2 SYDVKM. The CDR3 runs to 13 residues. After removal of 7 bases from V and 4 bases from J, the junction contained 6 bases not matched to a gene. CDR3 protein: CASTLQGFYGYTF. The CDR3 DNA is TGTGCCAGCACTCTACAGGGGTTCTATGGCTACACCTTC.

In this sample, this clone turned up a few times. The gene calls are TRBV7-9 and TRBJ2-7; D is unclear. Germline CDR1 and CDR2: SEHNR and FQNEAQ (reference sequence). The CDR3 contains 12 residues. Trimming shortened V by 4 bases and J by 6 bases, and 10 bases separated the two germline ends. In DNA form, the CDR3 reads TGTGCCAGCAGCTCCCCCTGGGCCGAGCAGTACTTC. Encoded protein: CASSSPWAEQYF.

With respect to this clone: Different DNA sequences within this sample yield the same CDR3. The rearrangement joins TRBV5-1 to TRBJ2-7; D gene ambiguous. Germline lookup yields CDR1 SGHRS and CDR2 YFSETQ. Between the trimmed V and J ends, which lost 4 bases and 1 base, there was a span of 3 bases. This CDR3 has 11 residues. The CDR3 spells CASSSSYEQYF. CDR3 DNA sequence: TGCGCCAGCAGCAGTTCCTACGAGCAGTACTTC.

The chain joins TRBV10-3 to TRBJ2-6, with D unresolved. Germline CDR1 is ENHRY and CDR2 is SYGVKD. V lost 4 bases and J lost 0, with 13 bases in between. This CDR3 has 17 residues. The CDR3 reads CAISGRSTGSGANVLTF. The CDR3 coding sequence is TGTGCCATCAGTGGACGGAGTACGGGCTCTGGGGCCAACGTCCTGACTTTC.

The J gene is TRBJ2-1, the V gene TRBV27, with D maybe TRBD1 (6 bases). The CDR3 is 14 amino acids. CDR1 is MNHEY and CDR2 is SMNVEV in the germline V gene (reference sequence). V was pared by 9 bases and J by 3 bases, with 15 bases between. The DNA for the CDR3 is TGTGCCAGTATTAAACTGGACAGCTACAATGAGCAGTTCTTC. Translating it yields CASIKLDSYNEQFF.

This clone was seen more than once but under ten times. The rearrangement uses TRBV5-1 and TRBJ2-3; D is possibly TRBD2 (6 bases). The CDR3 is 15 residues long. CDR1 SGHRS and CDR2 YFSETQ come from the germline V gene. V lost 6 bases, J lost 0 bases, and 14 bases lay in between. Here the CDR3 reads CASTEGLTSTDTQYF. The DNA for the CDR3 is TGCGCCAGCACCGAGGGACTTACTAGCACAGATACGCAGTATTTT.

J is TRBJ2-3 and V is TRBV10-3; the D call may be TRBD1 or TRBD2 (5 bases each). This CDR3 is 15 amino acids long. Germline V lookup: CDR1 ENHRY, CDR2 SYGVKD. Trimming shortened V by 8 bases and J by 0 bases, and 15 bases separated the two germline ends. Here the CDR3 reads CAIARDGGSTDTQYF. The CDR3 nucleotides are TGTGCCATCGCCCGGGACGGCGGAAGCACAGATACGCAGTATTTT.

The chain uses TRBV25-1 and TRBJ2-1; TRBD1 matches at 7 bases. V shed 7 bases, J shed 0 bases, and the junction held 9 bases outside the gene matches. CDR3 length: 16 residues. The germline V gene encodes CDR1 MGHDK and CDR2 SYGVNS. Written as DNA, the CDR3 is TGTGCCAGCACCTCCAGGGGGACAGCCTCCTACAATGAGCAGTTCTTC. It encodes CASTSRGTASYNEQFF.

The chain links TRBV27 to TRBJ2-6; 7 bases agree with TRBD2. Losses at the gene ends were 8 bases for V and 3 bases for J; bases not matched to a gene: 4. This CDR3 contains 14 residues. Germline V gene sequence: CDR1 MNHEY, CDR2 SMNVEV (reference sequence). DNA of the CDR3: TGTGCCAGCTCAGAGCGGGGTGGGGCCAACGTCCTGACTTTC. Its translation: CASSERGGANVLTF.

The gene calls are TRBV6-5 and TRBJ2-1; 7 bases map to TRBD1. CDR1 is MNHEY and CDR2 is SVGAGI in the germline V gene. Trimming took 2 bases from V and 4 from J; bases not matched to a gene: 2. CDR3 length: 14 amino acids. The DNA for the CDR3 is TGTGCCAGCAGTTACGCGACAGGGTACAATGAGCAGTTCTTC. The encoded protein is CASSYATGYNEQFF.

The chain links TRBV23-1 to TRBJ1-5; tentative D call: TRBD1 (5 bases). Being an ORF, TRBV23-1 has a function that is uncertain. The CDR3 totals 16 residues. V was cut by 1 base and J by 0 bases, with 10 bases left in between. This CDR3 is CASSQYLGTSNQPQHF. As DNA, the CDR3 is TGCGCCAGCAGTCAATATTTAGGGACTAGCAATCAGCCCCAGCATTTT.

The gene calls are TRBV7-9 and TRBJ1-2, with D perhaps matching TRBD1 (5 bases). V lost 3 bases to trimming and J lost 6 bases, with 14 bases between them. CDR3 length equals 14 residues. Germline CDR1 is SEHNR and CDR2 is FQNEAQ (reference sequence). The chain's CDR3 is CASSLGQGRDGYTF. The CDR3 nucleotides read TGTGCCAGCAGCTTGGGTCAGGGTCGCGATGGCTACACCTTC.

The chain carries TRBV15 and TRBJ1-5, with TRBD1 as a possible D gene (5 bases). The V and J ends lost 3 bases and 0 bases respectively, with 12 bases between them. The CDR3 has 16 amino acids. Germline values: CDR1 LNHNV, CDR2 YYDKDF (reference sequence). The CDR3 DNA is TGTGCCACCAGCAGCGACAGCCCGAATAGCAATCAGCCCCAGCATTTT. Its protein is CATSSDSPNSNQPQHF.

The V and J genes are TRBV7-2 and TRBJ2-3, with TRBD2 identical over 12 bases. The V gene's germline CDR1 is SGHTA and CDR2 FQGNSA. V trimming: 5 bases; J trimming: 4 bases; junction bases outside the gene matches: 4. The CDR3 covers 15 residues. Written as DNA, the CDR3 is TGTGCCAGCAGCGTGACTAGCGGGGGCCCAGATACGCAGTATTTT. This gives the protein CASSVTSGGPDTQYF.

CDR3: CASSYNGVFNEKLFF. The CDR3 bases are TGTGCCAGCAGCTACAACGGGGTATTTAATGAAAAACTGTTTTTT. This chain connects TRBV7-8 to TRBJ1-4, with no clear D. The CDR3 totals 15 residues. The germline gives CDR1 SGHVS, CDR2 FQNEAQ. Trimming removed 4 bases from V and 4 bases from J, with 13 bases in between.